Listed below are T cell receptor beta chains from one sample, sequenced in a study of blood T cell repertoires in COVID-19. The repertoire was sequenced with immunoSEQ multiplex PCR; TCRdb's copy has only in-frame clones and lacks some. The table shows fewer than 200,000 clones, with around four fifths occurring only once. Sequencing was carried out using PBMCs or T cells enriched from blood (not recorded which). These receptors were taken from a woman aged 45-60 years who had recovered from COVID-19. Each CDR3 is given with its conserved first and last residue. Each record gives: J gene, D gene, V gene, clone size, CDR3 protein, CDR3 DNA. A D gene is named only where the DNA matches it firmly. Size is stated for part of the rows, as once, few or many counts, or as a class when the clone is expanded.

j_call: TRBJ1-1; d_call: -; v_call: TRBV7-9; clone_size: -; cdr3_aa: CASSLGLSGHTEAFF; cdr3_nt: TGTGCCAGCAGCTTAGGATTGTCAGGGCACACTGAAGCTTTCTTT
j_call: TRBJ1-6; d_call: TRBD1; v_call: TRBV18; clone_size: -; cdr3_aa: CASSRTTPGQGGDSPLHF; cdr3_nt: TGTGCCAGCTCACGGACAACTCCGGGACAGGGTGGGGATTCACCCCTCCACTTT
j_call: TRBJ1-5; d_call: -; v_call: TRBV3-1/TRBV3-2; clone_size: many; cdr3_aa: CASSLADNQPQHF; cdr3_nt: TGTGCCAGCAGCCTGGCAGATAATCAGCCCCAGCATTTT
j_call: TRBJ1-4; d_call: TRBD1; v_call: TRBV28; clone_size: -; cdr3_aa: CASSSRTGTTNEKLFF; cdr3_nt: TGTGCCAGCAGTTCGAGGACAGGGACAACTAATGAAAAACTGTTTTTT
j_call: TRBJ1-1; d_call: -; v_call: TRBV28; clone_size: -; cdr3_aa: CASSLRSRVGVTEAFF; cdr3_nt: TGTGCCAGCAGTTTAAGGTCCAGGGTTGGAGTCACTGAAGCTTTCTTT
j_call: TRBJ1-3; d_call: -; v_call: TRBV11-2; clone_size: -; cdr3_aa: CASSLVAGTGNTIYF; cdr3_nt: TGTGCCAGCAGCTTAGTGGCGGGGACTGGAAACACCATATATTTT
j_call: TRBJ2-1; d_call: -; v_call: TRBV6-2/TRBV6-3; clone_size: -; cdr3_aa: CASSPAGRAGNEQFF; cdr3_nt: TGTGCCAGCAGTCCCGCGGGCCGCGCTGGCAATGAGCAGTTCTTC
j_call: TRBJ1-2; d_call: -; v_call: TRBV7-8; clone_size: -; cdr3_aa: CASSGRTVFDYGYTF; cdr3_nt: TGTGCCAGCAGCGGCCGGACAGTCTTTGACTATGGCTACACCTTC
j_call: TRBJ2-5; d_call: -; v_call: TRBV5-8; clone_size: -; cdr3_aa: CASISYRGETQYF; cdr3_nt: TGTGCCAGCATTTCCTACCGCGGGGAGACCCAGTACTTC
j_call: TRBJ1-2; d_call: TRBD1; v_call: TRBV11-2; clone_size: -; cdr3_aa: CASSQTTGRRAYTF; cdr3_nt: TGTGCCAGCAGCCAGACGACAGGGAGACGGGCATACACCTTC
j_call: TRBJ1-1; d_call: -; v_call: TRBV11-3; clone_size: -; cdr3_aa: CASSLSSGPVNTEAFF; cdr3_nt: TGTGCCAGCAGCCTGTCCTCAGGGCCTGTGAACACTGAAGCTTTCTTT
j_call: TRBJ2-1; d_call: -; v_call: TRBV5-1; clone_size: -; cdr3_aa: CASSSDTVNEQFF; cdr3_nt: TGCGCCAGCAGCTCGGACACGGTCAATGAGCAGTTCTTC
j_call: TRBJ2-5; d_call: TRBD1; v_call: TRBV28; clone_size: once; cdr3_aa: CASSRQGAQETQYF; cdr3_nt: TGTGCCAGCAGCAGACAGGGGGCACAAGAGACCCAGTACTTC
j_call: TRBJ2-1; d_call: -; v_call: TRBV4-1; clone_size: -; cdr3_aa: CASSHLGGVEQFF; cdr3_nt: TGCGCCAGCAGCCACCTAGGGGGGGTTGAGCAGTTCTTC
j_call: TRBJ2-1; d_call: TRBD2; v_call: TRBV29-1; clone_size: -; cdr3_aa: CSVGTSGNNEQFF; cdr3_nt: TGCAGCGTAGGGACTAGCGGAAACAATGAGCAGTTCTTC
j_call: TRBJ2-3; d_call: TRBD2; v_call: TRBV15; clone_size: -; cdr3_aa: CATSRSLAGETDTQYF; cdr3_nt: TGTGCCACCAGCAGATCCTTAGCGGGAGAGACAGATACGCAGTATTTT
j_call: TRBJ2-1; d_call: TRBD2; v_call: TRBV9; clone_size: -; cdr3_aa: CASSVSVAGVDNEQFF; cdr3_nt: TGTGCCAGCAGCGTATCTGTCGCGGGAGTAGACAATGAGCAGTTCTTC
j_call: TRBJ1-1; d_call: TRBD1; v_call: TRBV18; clone_size: -; cdr3_aa: CASSPLRQGDGAFF; cdr3_nt: TGTGCCAGCTCACCTCTCCGACAGGGTGACGGAGCTTTCTTT
j_call: TRBJ2-5; d_call: -; v_call: TRBV19; clone_size: -; cdr3_aa: CASSTQGNYETQYF; cdr3_nt: TGTGCCAGTAGTACGCAGGGTAATTACGAGACCCAGTACTTC
j_call: TRBJ1-4; d_call: -; v_call: TRBV30; clone_size: -; cdr3_aa: CAFQRQVRNEKLFF; cdr3_nt: TGTGCCTTCCAACGACAGGTTCGGAATGAAAAACTGTTTTTT
j_call: TRBJ1-5; d_call: -; v_call: TRBV7-2; clone_size: few; cdr3_aa: CASSLGFTGGSNQPQHF; cdr3_nt: TGTGCCAGCAGCTTAGGATTTACGGGGGGTAGCAATCAGCCCCAGCATTTT
j_call: TRBJ2-3; d_call: TRBD2; v_call: TRBV27; clone_size: once; cdr3_aa: CASSLFKGLASTDTQYF; cdr3_nt: TGTGCCAGCAGTTTATTCAAGGGACTAGCTTCCACAGATACGCAGTATTTT
j_call: TRBJ2-4; d_call: TRBD2; v_call: TRBV4-3; clone_size: -; cdr3_aa: CASSQVGGENIQYF; cdr3_nt: TGCGCCAGCAGCCAAGTCGGGGGGGAAAACATTCAGTACTTC
j_call: TRBJ1-6; d_call: -; v_call: TRBV11-2; clone_size: once; cdr3_aa: CASGTRRGSPLHF; cdr3_nt: TGTGCCAGCGGGACAAGGAGAGGCTCACCCCTCCACTTT
j_call: TRBJ1-6; d_call: -; v_call: TRBV28; clone_size: few; cdr3_aa: CASSFDGVHNSPLHF; cdr3_nt: TGTGCCAGCAGTTTCGACGGGGTCCATAATTCACCCCTCCACTTT
j_call: TRBJ1-5; d_call: -; v_call: TRBV12-3/TRBV12-4; clone_size: -; cdr3_aa: CASSPWPDKPQHF; cdr3_nt: TGTGCCAGCAGTCCTTGGCCCGACAAGCCCCAGCATTTT
j_call: TRBJ1-2; d_call: -; v_call: TRBV7-9; clone_size: -; cdr3_aa: CASSPGGSYGYTF; cdr3_nt: TGTGCCAGCAGCCCCGGGGGAAGCTATGGCTACACCTTC
j_call: TRBJ1-3; d_call: -; v_call: TRBV29-1; clone_size: -; cdr3_aa: CSAGGGGNTIYF; cdr3_nt: TGCAGCGCTGGGGGGGGTGGAAACACCATATATTTT
j_call: TRBJ1-2; d_call: -; v_call: TRBV30; clone_size: -; cdr3_aa: CAWSVRVFGYGYTF; cdr3_nt: TGTGCCTGGAGTGTACGGGTATTCGGGTATGGCTACACCTTC
j_call: TRBJ1-1; d_call: -; v_call: TRBV7-2; clone_size: -; cdr3_aa: CASSPVGVNTEAFF; cdr3_nt: TGTGCCAGCAGCCCGGTGGGCGTGAACACTGAAGCTTTCTTT
j_call: TRBJ1-1; d_call: -; v_call: TRBV7-9; clone_size: -; cdr3_aa: CASSPAGGKAFF; cdr3_nt: TGTGCCAGCAGCCCAGCGGGCGGGAAAGCTTTCTTT
j_call: TRBJ2-5; d_call: -; v_call: TRBV3-1/TRBV3-2; clone_size: -; cdr3_aa: CASSQTWGGETQYF; cdr3_nt: TGTGCCAGCAGCCAGACCTGGGGAGGAGAGACCCAGTACTTC
j_call: TRBJ1-2; d_call: TRBD1; v_call: TRBV3-1/TRBV3-2; clone_size: -; cdr3_aa: CASSQGQGYGYTF; cdr3_nt: TGTGCCAGCAGCCAAGGACAGGGCTATGGCTACACCTTC
j_call: TRBJ1-1; d_call: TRBD1; v_call: TRBV6-5; clone_size: -; cdr3_aa: CASKFQGEGTEAFF; cdr3_nt: TGTGCCAGCAAGTTTCAGGGGGAAGGGACTGAAGCTTTCTTT
j_call: TRBJ2-6; d_call: -; v_call: TRBV27; clone_size: -; cdr3_aa: CATTTGSGANVLTF; cdr3_nt: TGTGCCACTACGACAGGCTCTGGGGCCAACGTCCTGACTTTC
j_call: TRBJ1-3; d_call: TRBD1; v_call: TRBV7-9; clone_size: -; cdr3_aa: CASSLVWTGSGNTIYF; cdr3_nt: TGTGCCAGCAGCTTAGTGTGGACAGGCTCTGGAAACACCATATATTTT
j_call: TRBJ1-1; d_call: -; v_call: TRBV28; clone_size: -; cdr3_aa: CASSLKGRVNTEAFF; cdr3_nt: TGTGCCAGCAGTTTAAAAGGGAGGGTGAACACTGAAGCTTTCTTT
j_call: TRBJ2-1; d_call: -; v_call: TRBV5-4; clone_size: -; cdr3_aa: CASRGGGEQFF; cdr3_nt: TGTGCCAGCCGCGGCGGCGGAGAGCAGTTCTTC
j_call: TRBJ2-1; d_call: -; v_call: TRBV12-5; clone_size: -; cdr3_aa: CASGWDKLSYNEQFF; cdr3_nt: TGTGCTAGTGGTTGGGACAAGCTCTCCTACAATGAGCAGTTCTTC
j_call: TRBJ1-4; d_call: TRBD1; v_call: TRBV7-9; clone_size: -; cdr3_aa: CASSSTGGQGASEKLFF; cdr3_nt: TGTGCCAGCAGCTCCACCGGGGGACAGGGGGCGAGTGAAAAACTGTTTTTT
j_call: TRBJ2-4; d_call: -; v_call: TRBV5-1; clone_size: once; cdr3_aa: CASSQEEEAKNIQYF; cdr3_nt: TGCGCCAGCAGCCAAGAGGAGGAGGCCAAAAACATTCAGTACTTC
j_call: TRBJ1-2; d_call: TRBD1; v_call: TRBV24-1; clone_size: once; cdr3_aa: CATSGSGTGDYGYTF; cdr3_nt: TGTGCCACCAGTGGCTCCGGGACAGGCGACTATGGCTACACCTTC
j_call: TRBJ1-6; d_call: TRBD1; v_call: TRBV7-2; clone_size: -; cdr3_aa: CASSWDSRESPLHF; cdr3_nt: TGTGCCAGCAGCTGGGACAGTCGTGAGTCACCCCTCCACTTT
j_call: TRBJ1-2; d_call: TRBD1; v_call: TRBV19; clone_size: -; cdr3_aa: CASKRDRAGGYGYTF; cdr3_nt: TGTGCCAGTAAAAGGGACAGGGCAGGTGGATATGGCTACACCTTC
j_call: TRBJ2-5; d_call: TRBD2; v_call: TRBV7-9; clone_size: -; cdr3_aa: CASSLTSGRGAQYF; cdr3_nt: TGTGCCAGCAGCTTAACTAGCGGACGGGGGGCCCAGTACTTC
j_call: TRBJ1-5; d_call: -; v_call: TRBV12-5; clone_size: -; cdr3_aa: CASGFQGQPQHF; cdr3_nt: TGTGCTAGTGGTTTCCAGGGCCAGCCCCAGCATTTT
j_call: TRBJ1-4; d_call: TRBD1; v_call: TRBV28; clone_size: -; cdr3_aa: CASSPYPANQGASEKLFF; cdr3_nt: TGTGCCAGCAGTCCCTACCCGGCAAATCAGGGGGCGAGTGAAAAACTGTTTTTT
j_call: TRBJ1-5; d_call: -; v_call: TRBV10-3; clone_size: -; cdr3_aa: CAISESNRTGYNQPQHF; cdr3_nt: TGTGCCATCAGTGAGTCGAACAGGACCGGATACAATCAGCCCCAGCATTTT
j_call: TRBJ2-2; d_call: -; v_call: TRBV15; clone_size: -; cdr3_aa: CATSRDRDRTGELFF; cdr3_nt: TGTGCCACCAGCAGAGATAGAGACAGGACCGGGGAGCTGTTTTTT
j_call: TRBJ1-6; d_call: -; v_call: TRBV18; clone_size: -; cdr3_aa: CASSQAGREASPLHF; cdr3_nt: TGTGCCAGCTCACAGGCCGGAAGGGAGGCTTCACCCCTCCACTTT
j_call: TRBJ1-2; d_call: -; v_call: TRBV30; clone_size: -; cdr3_aa: CAWSVDGGIGYTF; cdr3_nt: TGTGCCTGGAGTGTTGACGGAGGGATTGGCTACACCTTC
j_call: TRBJ1-4; d_call: -; v_call: TRBV7-8; clone_size: -; cdr3_aa: CATRVDTGEKLFF; cdr3_nt: TGTGCCACCCGGGTGGACACCGGTGAAAAACTGTTTTTT
j_call: TRBJ1-4; d_call: TRBD1; v_call: TRBV18; clone_size: -; cdr3_aa: CASSTGVQGAGEKLFF; cdr3_nt: TGTGCCAGCTCAACGGGCGTCCAGGGGGCAGGGGAAAAACTGTTTTTT
j_call: TRBJ1-4; d_call: -; v_call: TRBV5-1; clone_size: once; cdr3_aa: CASSLGGSARAVVNEKLFF; cdr3_nt: TGCGCCAGCAGCTTGGGGGGTTCGGCCAGGGCGGTAGTTAATGAAAAACTGTTTTTT
j_call: TRBJ1-2; d_call: -; v_call: TRBV19; clone_size: -; cdr3_aa: CASIRGGASDYGYTF; cdr3_nt: TGTGCCAGTATCCGGGGGGGGGCTTCGGACTATGGCTACACCTTC
j_call: TRBJ2-5; d_call: TRBD1; v_call: TRBV20-1; clone_size: -; cdr3_aa: CSASGQGGFQETQYF; cdr3_nt: TGCAGTGCTAGTGGACAGGGGGGTTTCCAAGAGACCCAGTACTTC
j_call: TRBJ1-5; d_call: -; v_call: TRBV7-2; clone_size: once; cdr3_aa: CASSLRSPNQPQHF; cdr3_nt: TGTGCCAGCAGCTTACGGTCCCCTAATCAGCCCCAGCATTTT
j_call: TRBJ1-1; d_call: -; v_call: TRBV15; clone_size: -; cdr3_aa: CATSRDPVSEPKAFF; cdr3_nt: TGTGCCACCAGCAGAGATCCTGTGTCGGAGCCCAAAGCTTTCTTT
j_call: TRBJ2-1; d_call: TRBD2; v_call: TRBV11-2; clone_size: -; cdr3_aa: CASRRLGGRTSDEQFF; cdr3_nt: TGTGCCAGCCGGCGACTAGGCGGGAGGACTAGCGATGAGCAGTTCTTC